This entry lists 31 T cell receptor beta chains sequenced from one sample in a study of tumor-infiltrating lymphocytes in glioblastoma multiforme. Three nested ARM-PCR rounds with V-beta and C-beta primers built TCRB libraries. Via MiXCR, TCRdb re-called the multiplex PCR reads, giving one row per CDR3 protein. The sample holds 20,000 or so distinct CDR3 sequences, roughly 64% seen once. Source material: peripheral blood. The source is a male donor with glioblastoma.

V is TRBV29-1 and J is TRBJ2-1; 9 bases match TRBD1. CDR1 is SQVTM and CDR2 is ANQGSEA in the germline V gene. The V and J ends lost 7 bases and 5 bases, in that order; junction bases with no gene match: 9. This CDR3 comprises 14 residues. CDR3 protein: CSAAGTGKDNEQFF. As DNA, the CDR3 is TGCAGCGCGGCCGGGACAGGGAAAGACAATGAGCAGTTCTTC.

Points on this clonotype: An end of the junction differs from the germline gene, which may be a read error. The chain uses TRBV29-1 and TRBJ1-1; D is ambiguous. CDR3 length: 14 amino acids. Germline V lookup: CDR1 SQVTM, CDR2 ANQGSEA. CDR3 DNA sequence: TGCAGCGCTGAAGCCCCAGAGATGAACACTGAAGCCTTCTTT. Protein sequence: CSAEAPEMNTEAFF.

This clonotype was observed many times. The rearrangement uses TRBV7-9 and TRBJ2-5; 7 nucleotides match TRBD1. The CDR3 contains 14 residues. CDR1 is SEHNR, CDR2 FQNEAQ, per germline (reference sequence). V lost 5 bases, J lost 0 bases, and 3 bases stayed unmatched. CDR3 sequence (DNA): TGTGCCAGCAGCCTAACAGGGGACCAAGAGACCCAGTACTTC. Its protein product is CASSLTGDQETQYF.

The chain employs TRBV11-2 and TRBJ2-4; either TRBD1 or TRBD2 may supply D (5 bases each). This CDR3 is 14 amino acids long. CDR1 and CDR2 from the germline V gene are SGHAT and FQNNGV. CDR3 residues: CVSSWDQGTNIQYF. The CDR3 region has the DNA TGTGTTAGCAGCTGGGACCAAGGGACGAACATTCAGTACTTC.

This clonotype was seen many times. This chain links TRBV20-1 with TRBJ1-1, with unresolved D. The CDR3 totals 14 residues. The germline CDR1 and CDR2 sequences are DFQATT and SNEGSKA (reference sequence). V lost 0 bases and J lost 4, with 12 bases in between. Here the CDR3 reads CSARDRGLGTEAFF. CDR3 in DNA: TGCAGTGCTAGAGATAGAGGTTTGGGCACTGAAGCTTTCTTT.

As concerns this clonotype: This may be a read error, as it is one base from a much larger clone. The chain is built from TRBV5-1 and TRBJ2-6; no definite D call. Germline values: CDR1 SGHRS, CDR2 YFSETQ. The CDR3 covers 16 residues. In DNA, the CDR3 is TGCGCCAGCAGCTTGGCCCAAGGCTCTGGGCCCAACGTCCTGACTTTC. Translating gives CASSLAQGSGPNVLTF.

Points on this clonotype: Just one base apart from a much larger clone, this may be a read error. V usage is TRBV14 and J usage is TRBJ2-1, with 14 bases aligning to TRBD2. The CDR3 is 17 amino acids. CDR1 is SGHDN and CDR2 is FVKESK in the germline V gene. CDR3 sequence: CVSSQDLGLAGDNEQFF. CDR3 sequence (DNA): TGTGTCAGCAGCCAAGATCTGGGACTAGCGGGAGATAATGAGCAGTTCTTC. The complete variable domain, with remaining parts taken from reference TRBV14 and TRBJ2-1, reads EAGVTQFPSHSVIEKGQTVTLRCDPISGHDNLYWYRRVMGKEIKFLLHFVKESKQDESGMPNNRFLAERTGGTYSTLKVQPAELEDSGVYFCVSSQDLGLAGDNEQFFGPGTRLTVL.

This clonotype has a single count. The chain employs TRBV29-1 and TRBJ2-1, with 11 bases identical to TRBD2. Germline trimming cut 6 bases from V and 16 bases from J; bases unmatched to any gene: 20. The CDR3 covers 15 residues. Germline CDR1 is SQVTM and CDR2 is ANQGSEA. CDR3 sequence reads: CSVGLAEASYNEHFF. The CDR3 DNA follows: TGCAGCGTGGGACTAGCGGAGGCCTCCTACAATGAACATTTCTTC.

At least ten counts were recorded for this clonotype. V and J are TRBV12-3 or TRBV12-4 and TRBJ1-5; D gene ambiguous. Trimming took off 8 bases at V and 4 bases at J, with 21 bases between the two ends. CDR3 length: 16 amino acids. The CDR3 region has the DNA TGTGCCAGCTCGGCTGGATTGGCAGACTCTAATCAGCCCCAGCATTTT. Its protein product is CASSAGLADSNQPQHF.

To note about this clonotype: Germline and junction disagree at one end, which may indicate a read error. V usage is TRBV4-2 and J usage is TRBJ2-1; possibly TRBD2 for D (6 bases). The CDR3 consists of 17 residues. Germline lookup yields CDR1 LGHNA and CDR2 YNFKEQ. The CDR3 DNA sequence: TGTGCCAACAGCCAAGAGGTACTAGCATACTCCTACAATGAGCAGCTCTTC. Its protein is CANSQEVLAYSYNEQLF.

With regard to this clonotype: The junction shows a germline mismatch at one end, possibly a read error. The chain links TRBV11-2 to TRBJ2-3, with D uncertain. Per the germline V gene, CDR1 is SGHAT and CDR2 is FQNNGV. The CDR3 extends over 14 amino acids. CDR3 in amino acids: CARSLIQITDKQYF. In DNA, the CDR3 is TGTGCCAGAAGCTTAATACAAATCACAGATAAACAGTATTTT.

The CDR3 nucleotides read TGTGCCAGCAGCCCGATTGACAATGGAGAGCAGTACTTC. Protein: CASSPIDNGEQYF. The gene calls are TRBV11-2 and TRBJ2-7; D remains ambiguous. The germline V gene encodes CDR1 SGHAT and CDR2 FQNNGV. The CDR3 is 13 residues long. V was pared by 5 bases and J by 7 bases, with 15 bases between.

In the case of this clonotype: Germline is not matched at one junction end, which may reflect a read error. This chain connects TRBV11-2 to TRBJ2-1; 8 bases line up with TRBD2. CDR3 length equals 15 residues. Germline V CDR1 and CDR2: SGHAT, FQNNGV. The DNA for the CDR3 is TGTACCAGAAGCTTAGATACCGCGGGGGGCAATGAGCAGTTCTTC. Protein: CTRSLDTAGGNEQFF. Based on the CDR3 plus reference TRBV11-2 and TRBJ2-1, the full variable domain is EAGVAQSPRYKIIEKRQSVAFWCNPISGHATLYWYQQILGQGPKLLIQFQNNGVVDDSQLPKDRFSAERLKGVDSTLKIQPAKLEDSAVYLCTRSLDTAGGNEQFFGPGTRLTVL.

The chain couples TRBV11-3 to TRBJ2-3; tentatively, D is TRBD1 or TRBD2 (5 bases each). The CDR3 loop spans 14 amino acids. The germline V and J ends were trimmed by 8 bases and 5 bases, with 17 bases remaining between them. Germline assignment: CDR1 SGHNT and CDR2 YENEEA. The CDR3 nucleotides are TGTGCCAGCGGCCTGGGACCCGTGGGAGATACGCAGTATTTT. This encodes CASGLGPVGDTQYF.

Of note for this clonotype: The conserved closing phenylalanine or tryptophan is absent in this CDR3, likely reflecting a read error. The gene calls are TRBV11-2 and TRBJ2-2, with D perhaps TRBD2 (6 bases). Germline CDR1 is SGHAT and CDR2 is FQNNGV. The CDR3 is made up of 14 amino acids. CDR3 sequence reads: CASSPWRATGKLFL. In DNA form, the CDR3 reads TGTGCCAGCAGCCCCTGGAGGGCTACCGGGAAGCTGTTTTTA.

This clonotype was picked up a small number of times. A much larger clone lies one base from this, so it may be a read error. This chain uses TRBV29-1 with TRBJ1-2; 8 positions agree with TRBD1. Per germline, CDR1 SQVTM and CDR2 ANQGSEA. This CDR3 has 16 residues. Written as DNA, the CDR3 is TGCAGCGTTGAAGGTGGTCGACAGGGGATCGGCTATGGCTACGCCTTC. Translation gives CSVEGGRQGIGYGYAF.

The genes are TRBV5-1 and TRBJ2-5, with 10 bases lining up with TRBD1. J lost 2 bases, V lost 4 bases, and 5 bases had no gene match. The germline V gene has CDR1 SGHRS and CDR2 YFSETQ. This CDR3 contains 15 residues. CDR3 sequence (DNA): TGCGCCAGCAGCAACCGGGACAGGGGACAAGAGACCCAGTACTTC. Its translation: CASSNRDRGQETQYF. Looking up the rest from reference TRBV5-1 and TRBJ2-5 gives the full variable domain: KAGVTQTPRYLIKTRGQQVTLSCSPISGHRSVSWYQQTPGQGLQFLFEYFSETQRNKGNFPGRFSGRQFSNSRSEMNVSTLELGDSALYLCASSNRDRGQETQYFGPGTRLLVL.

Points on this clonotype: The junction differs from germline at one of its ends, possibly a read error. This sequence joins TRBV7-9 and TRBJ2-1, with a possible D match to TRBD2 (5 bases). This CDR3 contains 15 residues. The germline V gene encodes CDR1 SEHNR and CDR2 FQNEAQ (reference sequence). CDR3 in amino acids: CASSSGKPTYNERFF. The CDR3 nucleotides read TGTGCCAGCAGCTCCGGGAAGCCTACCTACAATGAGCGGTTCTTC.

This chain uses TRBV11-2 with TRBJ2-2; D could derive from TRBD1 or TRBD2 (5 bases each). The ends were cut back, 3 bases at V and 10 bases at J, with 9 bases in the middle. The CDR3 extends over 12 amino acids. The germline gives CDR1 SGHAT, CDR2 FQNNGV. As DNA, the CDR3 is TGTGCCAGCAGCTTTGGGGGTCCGGAGCTGTTTTTT. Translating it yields CASSFGGPELFF.

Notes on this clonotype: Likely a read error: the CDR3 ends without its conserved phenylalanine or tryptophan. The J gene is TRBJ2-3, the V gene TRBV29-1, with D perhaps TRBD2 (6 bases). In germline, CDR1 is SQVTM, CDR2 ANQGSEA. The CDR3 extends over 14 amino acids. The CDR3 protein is CSVEGGVSTYTQYL. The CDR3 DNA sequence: TGCAGCGTTGAAGGCGGGGTTAGCACATATACGCAGTATCTT.

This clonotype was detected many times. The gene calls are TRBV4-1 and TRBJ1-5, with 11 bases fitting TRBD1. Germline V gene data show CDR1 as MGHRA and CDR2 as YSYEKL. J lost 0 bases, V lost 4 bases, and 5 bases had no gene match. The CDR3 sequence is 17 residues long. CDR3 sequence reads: CASSPGTGGTSNQPQHF. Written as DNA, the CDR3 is TGCGCCAGCAGCCCCGGGACAGGGGGTACTAGCAATCAGCCCCAGCATTTT.

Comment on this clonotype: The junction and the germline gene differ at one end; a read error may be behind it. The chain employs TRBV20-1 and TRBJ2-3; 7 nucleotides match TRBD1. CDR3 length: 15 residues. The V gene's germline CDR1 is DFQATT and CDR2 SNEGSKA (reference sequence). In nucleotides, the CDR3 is TGCAGTTCTAGTAGGACAGGAGATTACACAGATACGCAGTATTTT. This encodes CSSSRTGDYTDTQYF.

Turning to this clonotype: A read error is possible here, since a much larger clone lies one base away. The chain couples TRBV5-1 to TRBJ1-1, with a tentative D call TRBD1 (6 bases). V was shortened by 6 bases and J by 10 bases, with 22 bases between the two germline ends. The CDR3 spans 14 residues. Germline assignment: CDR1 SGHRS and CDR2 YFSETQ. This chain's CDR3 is CASTETGGGAGAFF. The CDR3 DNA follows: TGCGCCAGCACGGAGACAGGAGGGGGGGCTGGAGCTTTCTTT.

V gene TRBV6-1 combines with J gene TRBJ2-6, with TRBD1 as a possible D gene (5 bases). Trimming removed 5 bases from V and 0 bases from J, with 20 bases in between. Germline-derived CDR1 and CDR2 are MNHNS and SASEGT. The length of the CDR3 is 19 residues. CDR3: CASSPGSKGASSGANVLTF. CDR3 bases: TGTGCCAGCAGTCCCGGTAGTAAAGGGGCGAGCTCTGGGGCCAACGTCCTGACTTTC.

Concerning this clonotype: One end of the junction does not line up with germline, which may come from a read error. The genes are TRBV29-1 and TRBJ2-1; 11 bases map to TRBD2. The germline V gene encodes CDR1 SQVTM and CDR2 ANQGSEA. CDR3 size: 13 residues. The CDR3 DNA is TGCAGCGTTAAGCTCACTAGCGGGAGACTCGGAGTCTTC. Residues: CSVKLTSGRLGVF.

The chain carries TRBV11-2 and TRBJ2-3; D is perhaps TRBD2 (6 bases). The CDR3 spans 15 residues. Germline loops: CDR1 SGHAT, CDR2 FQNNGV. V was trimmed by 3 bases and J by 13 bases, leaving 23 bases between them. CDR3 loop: CASSFRGRKTDTKYF. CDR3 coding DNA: TGTGCCAGCAGCTTTAGAGGGAGGAAGACAGATACAAAGTATTTT.

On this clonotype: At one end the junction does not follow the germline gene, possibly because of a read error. The CDR3 region has the DNA TGCTCCAGCGGCCTTCCTACATGGGGTACCGGGGAGCTGTTTTTT. It codes for CSSGLPTWGTGELFF. The chain is built from TRBV4-1 and TRBJ2-2; possible D gene TRBD2, 5 bases. Germline CDR1 reads MGHRA; CDR2 reads YSYEKL. This CDR3 is 15 amino acids long.

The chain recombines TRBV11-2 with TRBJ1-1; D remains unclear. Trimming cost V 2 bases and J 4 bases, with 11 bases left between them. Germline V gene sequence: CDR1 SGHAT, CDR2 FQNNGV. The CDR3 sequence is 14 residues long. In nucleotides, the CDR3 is TGTGCCAGCAGCTTACTGGTTATGAGCACTGAAGCTTTCTTT. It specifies CASSLLVMSTEAFF.

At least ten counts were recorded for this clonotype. Here the CDR3 DNA reads TGCAGCGCCAGCCAGGGGGAGCCCTACAATGAGCAGTTCTTC. Protein sequence: CSASQGEPYNEQFF. The chain combines TRBV29-1 with TRBJ2-1; 7 bases agree with TRBD1. The V and J ends lost 7 bases and 2 bases, in that order; junction bases with no gene match: 8. The CDR3 totals 14 residues. CDR1 and CDR2 from the germline V gene are SQVTM and ANQGSEA.

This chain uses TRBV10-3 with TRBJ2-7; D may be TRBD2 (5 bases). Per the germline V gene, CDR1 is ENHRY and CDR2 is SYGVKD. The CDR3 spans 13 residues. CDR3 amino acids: CGTAGPREGEQYF. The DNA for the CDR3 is TGTGGCACCGCCGGCCCCCGTGAGGGCGAGCAGTACTTC.

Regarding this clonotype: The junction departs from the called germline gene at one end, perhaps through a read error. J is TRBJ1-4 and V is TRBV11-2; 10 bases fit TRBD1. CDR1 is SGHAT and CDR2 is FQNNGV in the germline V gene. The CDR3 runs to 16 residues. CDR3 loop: CANSLVPGQGSEKLFF. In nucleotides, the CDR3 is TGTGCCAACAGCTTAGTTCCGGGACAGGGGAGTGAAAAACTGTTTTTT.